The 12 T cell receptor beta chains reported below all come from one sample, sequenced in a study of CD8+CD57+ T cells in acquired aplastic anemia. Genomic DNA, the template, was used for profiling of the TCR beta VDJ and CDR3. Via MiXCR, TCRdb re-called the reads, giving one row per CDR3 protein. The sample lists roughly 420,000 distinct CDR3 sequences, about 70% occurring once. Sequencing was carried out using sorted CD4+, CD8+, or CD8+CD57+ T cells (not recorded which) from PBMCs. The receptors were sampled from a human donor in good health, serving as a control.

Comment on this clonotype: A junction end diverges from the germline sequence, so it may reflect a read error. The chain has TRBV15 and TRBJ2-7, with 7 bases aligning to TRBD2. This CDR3 contains 14 residues. Germline-derived CDR1 and CDR2 are LNHNV and YYDKDF (reference sequence). The CDR3 sequence: CATCRGRGNYEQYF. CDR3 nucleotides: TGTGCCACCTGCAGAGGGCGGGGGAACTATGAGCAGTACTTC.

The chain recombines TRBV7-8 with TRBJ1-5; no definite D call. The germline gives CDR1 SGHVS, CDR2 FQNEAQ. The CDR3 runs 15 residues. V lost 5 bases to trimming and J lost 4 bases, with 15 bases between them. CDR3 sequence (DNA): TGTGCCAGCAGCCGCTCGGGTTTTGGGAATCAGCCCCAGCATTTT. This gives the protein CASSRSGFGNQPQHF.

This sequence joins TRBV30 and TRBJ1-1, with D possibly TRBD1 on 5 matching bases. V dropped 8 bases and J dropped 8 bases, with 24 bases sitting between them. CDR3 length: 14 residues. Looked up from germline, CDR1 is GTSNPN and CDR2 is SVGIG (reference sequence). CDR3 bases: TGTGCCACGTCCCGGGACTCCCTACGGGAAGAAGCTTTCTTT. Translating it yields CATSRDSLREEAFF.

This clonotype was counted many times. The rearrangement joins TRBV7-2 to TRBJ1-4; weak D call: TRBD1 (5 bases). Germline assignment: CDR1 SGHTA and CDR2 FQGNSA. This CDR3 region has 13 residues. Trimming left V 6 bases short and J 4 bases short, with 9 bases between. The CDR3 coding sequence is TGTGCCAGCAGAAGACAGCTTAATGAAAAACTGTTTTTT. Residues: CASRRQLNEKLFF.

As regards this clonotype: This could be a read error, since a much larger clone is one nucleotide away. This chain connects TRBV10-3 to TRBJ1-2; perhaps TRBD1 as D (5 bases). Per germline, CDR1 ENHRY and CDR2 SYGVKD. V shed 5 bases and J shed 2 bases, with 15 bases lying between them. This CDR3 spans 15 amino acids. CDR3 loop: CAISYSWGENYGYTF. The CDR3, as DNA: TGTGCCATCAGTTACTCGTGGGGGGAGAACTATGGCTACACCTTC.

The chain carries TRBV14 and TRBJ2-2; D is tentatively TRBD1 or TRBD2 (6 bases each). V lost 0 bases and J lost 15, with 17 bases in between. The CDR3 has 14 residues. CDR1 is SGHDN, CDR2 FVKESK, per germline. CDR3 residues: CASSQDRGGGQVFF. The DNA for the CDR3 is TGTGCCAGCAGCCAAGACAGGGGAGGCGGGCAGGTGTTTTTT. The complete variable domain, with remaining parts taken from reference TRBV14 and TRBJ2-2, reads EAGVTQFPSHSVIEKGQTVTLRCDPISGHDNLYWYRRVMGKEIKFLLHFVKESKQDESGMPNNRFLAERTGGTYSTLKVQPAELEDSGVYFCASSQDRGGGQVFFGEGSRLTVL.

This chain uses TRBV12-3 or TRBV12-4 with TRBJ1-2; D gene uncertain. Trimming cost V 6 bases and J 0 bases, with 8 bases left between them. There are 13 residues in the CDR3. The CDR3 DNA is TGTGCCAGCAGCGCCATGCCTAACTATGGCTACACCTTC. Protein: CASSAMPNYGYTF.

This clonotype was recorded at least ten times. The V gene is TRBV4-2, the J gene TRBJ2-1; 8 positions match TRBD2. The V gene end was trimmed by 3 bases and the J gene end by 6 bases; junction bases not matched to a gene: 7. CDR1 and CDR2 from the germline V gene are LGHNA and YNFKEQ. The CDR3 has 15 residues. In DNA, the CDR3 is TGTGCCAGCAGCCAGGGAGCTAGCGGGCTCAATGAGCAGTTCTTC. Protein sequence: CASSQGASGLNEQFF.

The chain is built from TRBV2 and TRBJ1-2; possibly TRBD1 for D (6 bases). V lost 1 base and J lost 2, with 11 bases in between. CDR1 SNHLY and CDR2 FYNNEI come from the germline V gene. The CDR3 extends over 15 amino acids. The CDR3 region has the DNA TGTGCCAGCAGTGAAGGCACAGGGTCCAACTATGGCTACACCTTC. Its protein product is CASSEGTGSNYGYTF.

The V gene is TRBV7-2, the J gene TRBJ1-2, with D unclear. The ends were cut back, 5 bases at V and 7 bases at J, with 23 bases in the middle. The germline gives CDR1 SGHTA, CDR2 FQGNSA. This CDR3 contains 16 residues. The CDR3 DNA reads TGTGCCAGCAGCCGCGCAGAGGGATCTAACCTCTCTGGCTACACCTTC. It translates to CASSRAEGSNLSGYTF.

This chain links TRBV9 with TRBJ2-7; D possibly corresponds to TRBD2 (5 bases). The V and J ends lost 7 bases and 7 bases respectively, with 30 bases between them. The germline V gene encodes CDR1 SGDLS and CDR2 YYNGEE. The CDR3 length is 17 residues. The DNA for the CDR3 is TGTGCCAGCCGAAGACGGAGGACTCCCCCCCCCCCTAAGGAGCAGTACTTC. Protein sequence: CASRRRRTPPPPKEQYF.

The chain couples TRBV7-2 to TRBJ1-1, with TRBD1 identical over 7 bases. After removal of 4 bases from V and 3 bases from J, the junction contained 2 bases not matched to a gene. CDR1 and CDR2 (germline): SGHTA, FQGNSA. The CDR3 has 13 residues. The CDR3, as DNA: TGTGCCAGCAGCTCCGACAGGGACACTGAAGCTTTCTTT. This encodes CASSSDRDTEAFF.